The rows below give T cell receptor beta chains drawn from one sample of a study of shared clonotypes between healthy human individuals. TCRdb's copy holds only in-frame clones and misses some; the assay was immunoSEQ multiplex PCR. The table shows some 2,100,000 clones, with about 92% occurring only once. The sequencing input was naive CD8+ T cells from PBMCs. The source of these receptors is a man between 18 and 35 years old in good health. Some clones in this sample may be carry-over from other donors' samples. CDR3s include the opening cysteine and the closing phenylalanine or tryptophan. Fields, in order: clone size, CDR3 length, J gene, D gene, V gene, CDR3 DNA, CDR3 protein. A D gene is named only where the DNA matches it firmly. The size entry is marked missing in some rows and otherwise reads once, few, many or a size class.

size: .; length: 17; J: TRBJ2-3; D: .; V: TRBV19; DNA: TGTGCCAGTAGCCCTACCCAAGGGGGGCTGAGAACAGATACGCAGTATTTT; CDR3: CASSPTQGGLRTDTQYF
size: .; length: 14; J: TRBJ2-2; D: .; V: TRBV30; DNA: TGTGCCTGGAGTCTAGCAGGGAACACCGGGGAGCTGTTTTTT; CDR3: CAWSLAGNTGELFF
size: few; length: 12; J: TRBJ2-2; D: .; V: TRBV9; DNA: TGTGCCAGCAGCGTAGGGACCGGGGAGCTGTTTTTT; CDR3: CASSVGTGELFF
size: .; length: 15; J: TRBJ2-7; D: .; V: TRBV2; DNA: TGTGCCAGCAGTTCTAGCGTAAGTGTGTACTACGAGCAGTACTTC; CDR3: CASSSSVSVYYEQYF
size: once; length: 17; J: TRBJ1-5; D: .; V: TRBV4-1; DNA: TGCGCCAGCAGCCAAACCTCCTTGGGCCCAGGCAATCAGCCCCAGCATTTT; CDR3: CASSQTSLGPGNQPQHF
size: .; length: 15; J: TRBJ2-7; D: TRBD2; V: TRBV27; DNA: TGTGCCAGCAGTCCGGTAGCGGGGGGAACCTACGAGCAGTACTTC; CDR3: CASSPVAGGTYEQYF
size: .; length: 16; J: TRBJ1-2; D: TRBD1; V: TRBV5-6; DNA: TGTGCCAGCAGCCTATGGGCGGACAGGGGATTCTATGGCTACACCTTC; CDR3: CASSLWADRGFYGYTF
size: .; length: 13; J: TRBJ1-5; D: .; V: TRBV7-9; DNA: TGTGCCAGCAGTGGAGTGTCCGATCAGCCCCAGCATTTT; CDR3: CASSGVSDQPQHF
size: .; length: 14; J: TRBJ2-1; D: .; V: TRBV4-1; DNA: TGCGCCAGCAGCCACAGGGCAGGGGCCAATGAGCAGTTCTTC; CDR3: CASSHRAGANEQFF
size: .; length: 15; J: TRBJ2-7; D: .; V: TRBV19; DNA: TGTGCCAGTAGCGCCCCTGGAGTATACCCCTACGAGCAGTACTTC; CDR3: CASSAPGVYPYEQYF
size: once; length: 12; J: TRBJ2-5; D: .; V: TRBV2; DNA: TGTGCCATACCTCGGACTGTGGAGACCCAGTACTTC; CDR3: CAIPRTVETQYF
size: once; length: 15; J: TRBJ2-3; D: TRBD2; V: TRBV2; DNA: TGTGCCAGCAGGGGACTAGCGGGGGTTGGAGATACGCAGTATTTT; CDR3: CASRGLAGVGDTQYF
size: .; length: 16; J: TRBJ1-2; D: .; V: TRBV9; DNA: TGTGCCAGCAGCGCCCCCCGGGGGACGGCTAACTATGGCTACACCTTC; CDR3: CASSAPRGTANYGYTF
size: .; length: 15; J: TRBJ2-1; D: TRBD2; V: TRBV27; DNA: TGTGCCAGCAGTTTAGCAGCGGGAGTTTTAAATGAGCAGTTCTTC; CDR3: CASSLAAGVLNEQFF
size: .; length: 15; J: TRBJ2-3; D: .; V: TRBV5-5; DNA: TGTGCCAGCAGCCGGGGGCGGGGATCGTTGGATACGCAGTATTTT; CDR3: CASSRGRGSLDTQYF
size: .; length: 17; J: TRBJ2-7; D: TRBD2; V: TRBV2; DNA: TGTGCCAGCAGTGAAAGTTTTACTAGCGGGAGTTCCTACGAGCAGTACTTC; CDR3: CASSESFTSGSSYEQYF
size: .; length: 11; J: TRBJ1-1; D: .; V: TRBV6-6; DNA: TGTGCCAGCACCCTTAAACTTGAAGCTTTCTTT; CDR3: CASTLKLEAFF
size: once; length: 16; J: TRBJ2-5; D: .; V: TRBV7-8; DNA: TGTGCCAGCAGCTTAGTAACGGGAGAAGGCCAAGAGACCCAGTACTTC; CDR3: CASSLVTGEGQETQYF
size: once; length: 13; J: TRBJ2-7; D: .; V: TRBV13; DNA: TGTGCCAGCAGCTCGGAACTGAACTACGAGCAGTACTTC; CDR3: CASSSELNYEQYF
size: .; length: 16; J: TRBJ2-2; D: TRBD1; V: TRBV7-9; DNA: TGTGCCAGCAGGATTATCAGGACAGGGTACACCGGGGAGCTGTTTTTT; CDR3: CASRIIRTGYTGELFF
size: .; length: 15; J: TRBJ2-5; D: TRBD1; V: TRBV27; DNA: TGTGCCAGCAGTTCCCTACAGGGGGCGCGGGAGACCCAGTACTTC; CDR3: CASSSLQGARETQYF
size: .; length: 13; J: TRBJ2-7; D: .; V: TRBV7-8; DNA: TGTGCCAGCAGCTTGGGTAAATCCTACGAGCAGTACTTC; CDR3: CASSLGKSYEQYF
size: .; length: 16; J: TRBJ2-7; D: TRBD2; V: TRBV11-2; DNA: TGTGCCAGCAGCCACCCGGGAGGTAGCGGATCCTACGAGCAGTACTTC; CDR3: CASSHPGGSGSYEQYF
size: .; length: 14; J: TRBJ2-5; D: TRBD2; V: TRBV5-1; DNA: TGCGCCAGCAGCTTGGTAGTTAGCGGGAGCGGCCAGTACTTC; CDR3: CASSLVVSGSGQYF
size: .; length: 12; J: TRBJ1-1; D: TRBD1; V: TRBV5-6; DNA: TGTGCCAGCAGCCCCGGACAGGGACAAGCTTTCTTT; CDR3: CASSPGQGQAFF
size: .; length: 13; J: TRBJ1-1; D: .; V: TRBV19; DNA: TGTGCCAGTAGTATAGGGTTCCCCACTGAAGCTTTCTTT; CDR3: CASSIGFPTEAFF
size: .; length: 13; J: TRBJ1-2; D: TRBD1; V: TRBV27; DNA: TGTGCCAGCAGTTCGGGACAGGCGTATGGCTACACCTTC; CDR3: CASSSGQAYGYTF
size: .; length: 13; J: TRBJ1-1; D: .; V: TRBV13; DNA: TGTGCCAGCAGCATTACAAGAAACACTGAAGCTTTCTTT; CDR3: CASSITRNTEAFF
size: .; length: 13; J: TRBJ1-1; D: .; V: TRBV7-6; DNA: TGTGCCAGCAGCCCGGGGTGGGGCACTGAAGCTTTCTTT; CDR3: CASSPGWGTEAFF